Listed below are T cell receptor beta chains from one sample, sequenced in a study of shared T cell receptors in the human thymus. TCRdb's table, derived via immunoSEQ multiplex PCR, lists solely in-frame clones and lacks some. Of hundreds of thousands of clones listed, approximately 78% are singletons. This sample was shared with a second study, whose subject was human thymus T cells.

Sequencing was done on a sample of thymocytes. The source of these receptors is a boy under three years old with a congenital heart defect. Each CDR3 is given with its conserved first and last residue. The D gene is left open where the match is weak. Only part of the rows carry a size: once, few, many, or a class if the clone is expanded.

DNA: TGCAGCGTTGAAGCGGACAGGGCCTATGGCTACACCTTC
CDR3: CSVEADRAYGYTF
J: TRBJ1-2
D: TRBD1
size: .
V: TRBV29-1

DNA: TGTGCCAGCAGCTCCCGGACAGGGGGCTATGGCTACACCTTC
CDR3: CASSSRTGGYGYTF
J: TRBJ1-2
D: TRBD1
size: .
V: TRBV5-4

DNA: TGTGCCAGCAGTTTAATTCTAGCTCCTTCCTACGAGCAGTACTTC
CDR3: CASSLILAPSYEQYF
J: TRBJ2-7
D: .
size: .
V: TRBV27

DNA: TGTGCCAGCAGCTTAGAGGGACTAGCGGTCTACGAGCAGTACTTC
CDR3: CASSLEGLAVYEQYF
J: TRBJ2-7
D: TRBD2
size: .
V: TRBV7-8

DNA: TGTGCCTGGAGTGTGTGGGACAGACAAGAGACCCAGTACTTC
CDR3: CAWSVWDRQETQYF
J: TRBJ2-5
D: TRBD1
size: .
V: TRBV30

DNA: TGTGCCATCAGTGAGAGGAGCGGGAGCCGGAATGAGCAGTTCTTC
CDR3: CAISERSGSRNEQFF
J: TRBJ2-1
D: TRBD2
size: .
V: TRBV10-3

DNA: TGTGCCAGCAGTTACAGGGGACAGGGGGCCTATGAGCAGTTCTTC
CDR3: CASSYRGQGAYEQFF
J: TRBJ2-1
D: TRBD1
size: .
V: TRBV6-5

DNA: TGTGCCAGCCTCGAGGACAGGGAGCACCACGAGCAGTACTTC
CDR3: CASLEDREHHEQYF
J: TRBJ2-7
D: TRBD1
size: .
V: TRBV25-1

DNA: TGTGCCAGCAGTGACCCAGGACAGGGGGCGGATGGCTACACCTTC
CDR3: CASSDPGQGADGYTF
J: TRBJ1-2
D: TRBD1
size: .
V: TRBV2

DNA: TGTGCCAGCAGTGAACAGGGGGCGAGACCGAACACTGAAGCTTTCTTT
CDR3: CASSEQGARPNTEAFF
J: TRBJ1-1
D: TRBD1
size: once
V: TRBV2

DNA: TGTGCCAGCAGCCAAGAGGGGACTAGCGGGAGAACAGATACGCAGTATTTT
CDR3: CASSQEGTSGRTDTQYF
J: TRBJ2-3
D: TRBD2
size: .
V: TRBV4-2